What follows describes a single T cell receptor beta chain. The antigen remains unidentified. This entry belongs to a study of cytomegalovirus exposure and HLA in healthy donors. The primer mix had 60 Vbeta and 13 Jbeta primers. Method: immunoSEQ multiplex PCR; TCRdb's copy keeps in-frame clones and lacks some. The sample lists roughly 110,000 clones, 82% occurring once. Whole-study findings and limits: Common viral pathogens seemed, in a later analysis, to connect with several of the most significant clusters. The authors later linked a missense DCLRE1C variant to TCR beta V- and J-gene trimming. Some highly shared sequence variants likely arose as a pipeline artifact.

The donors, nominally healthy at sampling, likely had unrecorded immune exposures. This CDR3 contains 14 residues. V shed 10 bases and J shed 6 bases, with 21 bases lying between them. Germline CDR1 reads LNHDA; CDR2 reads SQIVND (reference sequence). What was sequenced was PBMCs. The sequence came from a man aged 50 or older in good health and CMV-seronegative. The genes are TRBV19 and TRBJ1-2; D may be TRBD1 (6 bases). The CDR3: CATGPQGFEDGYTF. In nucleotides, the CDR3 is TGTGCCACGGGTCCTCAGGGGTTTGAGGATGGCTACACCTTC.